Here is one TCR beta chain with its context. Its specific antigen is unknown. Per-base quality was not reported, and no clone a single base away is much larger than it. From a lookup of the germline V gene, CDR1 and CDR2 are SNHLY and FYNNEI. V lost 7 bases and J lost 2 bases, and the count of bases not matched to a germline gene is 5. The CDR3 sequence holds 14 residues, the cysteine and phenylalanine included. Only the CDR3 DNA stays, 42 bases, in frame from base 1. Library preparation employed the immunoSEQ multiplex PCR assay. TCRdb limited this immuneACCESS table to in-frame rearrangements with V and J called. A share of clones is missing; checked studies link under half to unresolved V genes, and the rest is unexplained. Within this sample are about 730,000 clones, with 75% to 90% of them counted one time only. The top ten hold 0.0095% to 0.011% of the sample. These data originate in a study of shared T cell receptors in the human thymus (dated by TCRdb to about 2021). Background on the whole study: The study examined how self-reactive, shared T-cell receptor alpha chains are generated in the human thymus.

A further study also used this sample, focusing on human thymus T cells. The second study, in turn, reports: The donors were immunologically healthy infants in Finland who had open corrective cardiac surgery for congenital heart defects. The thymus tissue came from surgical resects taken out during corrective cardiac surgery. Usage of V and J gene segments appeared to be biased in both the thymic and the peripheral blood repertoires. The related research found that thymic TCR repertoires overlapped highly between unrelated individuals. TCR alpha and beta repertoires from roughly 8 infant thymus samples and four related peripheral blood samples were characterized in the study. Donor ages ranged from about 6 to 244 days, and the cohort comprised about six male and a couple of female infants. Thymocytes were mechanically released from the tissue and were stored as pellets of about 9.5-33 million cells at -70 degrees C. A QIAsymphony instrument was used to extract genomic DNA from frozen cell pellets. TCRB and TCRAD loci were amplified from a standardized quantity of quality-controlled genomic DNA using the immunoSEQ multiplex PCR assay. The V(D)J region was spanned by amplicons of a length sufficient to cover the CDR3 and to identify V and J genes. Amplicon sequencing was performed on an Illumina platform through the commercial immunoSEQ service. Primer bias and sequencing errors were corrected as previously described, and TCRAD and TCRB were defined on the basis of the IMGT database. The repertoires were analysed using immunoSEQ Analyzer 3.0 and VDJTools for basic statistics, V/J segment usage, diversity estimates, rarefaction and pairwise overlap. Chao1, ChaoE, Efron-Thisted, Shannon and inverse Simpson indices were used to estimate diversity, which was also estimated on datasets down-sampled to the smallest sample. Repertoire overlap was assessed by strict matching of CDR3 nucleotide sequence, V gene and J gene, and clustering was done by Jaccard-based multidimensional scaling. On average, thymus samples yielded 750,000 to 1,000,000 unique TCRB clonotypes, whereas blood samples yielded some 80,000.

Sequencing input: thymocytes. Here the chain combines TRBV2 and TRBJ1-5; 7 nucleotides in the junction match TRBD1. The sequence derives from a girl under two years old with a congenital heart defect. Donor details come from another sample of the same person, matched by shared clones. The encoded CDR3 is CASTQGERNQPQHF. The DNA sequence is TGTGCCAGCACCCAGGGGGAGCGCAATCAGCCCCAGCATTTT.